The rows below give T cell receptor beta chains drawn from one sample of a study of blood T cell repertoires in COVID-19. The table came from immunoSEQ multiplex PCR; TCRdb's copy has only in-frame clones and leaves some out. This table has some 100,000 clones, 80% to 90% appearing once. Material: peripheral blood. The origin of the receptors is a human donor in a cohort sampled during active COVID-19. Each CDR3 is given with its conserved first and last residue. Fields, in order: V gene, J gene, D gene, clone size, CDR3 protein, CDR3 DNA. D genes are given only for firm matches. Size values are once, few and many counts, or a class for expanded clones, and some rows have none.

V: TRBV5-1; J: TRBJ2-5; D: TRBD2; size: NA; CDR3: CASSLSGGAGSVRETQYF; DNA: TGCGCCAGCAGCCTTAGCGGGGGGGCTGGATCAGTCCGGGAGACCCAGTACTTC
V: TRBV9; J: TRBJ2-7; D: TRBD2; size: NA; CDR3: CASSPALAGGYEQYF; DNA: TGTGCCAGCAGCCCTGCTCTAGCGGGAGGGTACGAGCAGTACTTC
V: TRBV29-1; J: TRBJ2-1; D: TRBD2; size: NA; CDR3: CSVRDYSYNEQFF; DNA: TGCAGCGTCCGGGACTATTCCTACAATGAGCAGTTCTTC
V: TRBV5-6; J: TRBJ1-5; D: NA; size: once; CDR3: CASSFGQGDQPQHF; DNA: TGTGCCAGCAGCTTTGGGCAGGGTGATCAGCCCCAGCATTTT
V: TRBV19; J: TRBJ2-3; D: TRBD2; size: NA; CDR3: CASSPRRRGSGGTDTQYF; DNA: TGTGCCAGTAGTCCCCGGCGTAGGGGTAGCGGGGGCACAGATACGCAGTATTTT
V: TRBV6-5; J: TRBJ2-2; D: TRBD1; size: once; CDR3: CASNRGRAGELFF; DNA: TGTGCCAGCAACAGGGGACGAGCTGGGGAGCTGTTTTTT
V: TRBV29-1; J: TRBJ1-2; D: NA; size: NA; CDR3: CSAMSGDGYTF; DNA: TGCAGCGCCATGTCGGGGGATGGCTACACCTTC
V: TRBV11-3; J: TRBJ1-1; D: TRBD1; size: NA; CDR3: CASSLGDRVIENTEAFF; DNA: TGTGCCAGCAGCTTAGGGGACAGGGTTATAGAGAACACTGAAGCTTTCTTT
V: TRBV4-3; J: TRBJ2-7; D: TRBD2; size: NA; CDR3: CASSRGRESDEQYF; DNA: TGCGCCAGCAGCCGCGGGCGGGAGAGTGACGAGCAGTACTTC
V: TRBV7-2; J: TRBJ1-1; D: NA; size: NA; CDR3: CASRPTGGGTEAFF; DNA: TGTGCCAGCAGGCCGACAGGAGGTGGGACTGAAGCTTTCTTT
V: TRBV28; J: TRBJ2-1; D: TRBD2; size: NA; CDR3: CASILSGLLTDEQFF; DNA: TGTGCCAGCATCTTGTCGGGACTATTAACCGATGAGCAGTTCTTC
V: TRBV11-2; J: TRBJ1-5; D: NA; size: NA; CDR3: CASSLSREGTYSNQPQHF; DNA: TGTGCCAGCAGCTTATCCAGGGAGGGGACCTATAGCAATCAGCCCCAGCATTTT
V: TRBV15; J: TRBJ2-6; D: NA; size: NA; CDR3: CATSTGGISGANVLTF; DNA: TGTGCCACCAGCACAGGGGGGATCTCTGGGGCCAACGTCCTGACTTTC
V: TRBV11-2; J: TRBJ1-2; D: NA; size: NA; CDR3: CASSLGSFPNYGYTF; DNA: TGTGCCAGCAGCTTAGGAAGCTTTCCAAACTATGGCTACACCTTC
V: TRBV5-4; J: TRBJ2-5; D: TRBD2; size: NA; CDR3: CASSPGGARFPETQYF; DNA: TGTGCCAGCAGCCCGGGAGGGGCAAGGTTTCCGGAGACCCAGTACTTC
V: TRBV29-1; J: TRBJ2-1; D: TRBD1; size: NA; CDR3: CSVEDQDRAAGQFF; DNA: TGCAGCGTTGAAGATCAAGACAGGGCCGCGGGGCAGTTCTTC
V: TRBV25-1; J: TRBJ2-7; D: NA; size: NA; CDR3: CASSPDQVSYEQYF; DNA: TGTGCCAGCAGTCCAGATCAGGTCTCCTACGAGCAGTACTTC
V: TRBV4-3; J: TRBJ1-5; D: NA; size: NA; CDR3: CASSQDRGQPQHF; DNA: TGCGCCAGCAGCCAAGATAGGGGACAGCCCCAGCATTTT
V: TRBV7-8; J: TRBJ2-7; D: TRBD2; size: NA; CDR3: CASSQLAGRGEQYF; DNA: TGTGCCAGCAGCCAACTAGCGGGCCGGGGTGAGCAGTACTTC
V: TRBV5-1; J: TRBJ1-2; D: NA; size: few; CDR3: CASSLEGFGPQAGYTF; DNA: TGCGCCAGCAGCTTGGAAGGCTTCGGCCCCCAGGCGGGCTACACCTTC
V: TRBV7-3; J: TRBJ2-5; D: TRBD2; size: NA; CDR3: CASSDTSGGAATQYF; DNA: TGTGCCAGCAGCGACACTAGCGGGGGGGCCGCGACCCAGTACTTC
V: TRBV23-1; J: TRBJ1-2; D: NA; size: NA; CDR3: CASSQSLSLVNKHYGYTF; DNA: TGCGCCAGCAGTCAATCATTATCGCTAGTCAACAAGCACTATGGCTACACCTTC
V: TRBV27; J: TRBJ1-5; D: NA; size: NA; CDR3: CASSLEDSGNQPQHF; DNA: TGTGCCAGCAGTTTAGAGGACAGCGGCAATCAGCCCCAGCATTTT
V: TRBV6-5; J: TRBJ1-1; D: TRBD1; size: NA; CDR3: CASSNGGQGASEAFF; DNA: TGTGCCAGCAGTAACGGAGGACAGGGGGCATCTGAAGCTTTCTTT
V: TRBV28; J: TRBJ1-6; D: TRBD1; size: NA; CDR3: CATGGQVGLSLHF; DNA: TGTGCCACTGGCGGACAGGTGGGCTTGTCCCTCCACTTT
V: TRBV5-6; J: TRBJ2-7; D: TRBD2; size: once; CDR3: CASRVAGANYEQYF; DNA: TGTGCCAGCAGAGTAGCGGGAGCCAACTACGAGCAGTACTTC
V: TRBV6-5; J: TRBJ1-2; D: TRBD1; size: NA; CDR3: CASRRTGKYGYTF; DNA: TGTGCCAGCCGCCGGACAGGGAAATATGGCTACACCTTC